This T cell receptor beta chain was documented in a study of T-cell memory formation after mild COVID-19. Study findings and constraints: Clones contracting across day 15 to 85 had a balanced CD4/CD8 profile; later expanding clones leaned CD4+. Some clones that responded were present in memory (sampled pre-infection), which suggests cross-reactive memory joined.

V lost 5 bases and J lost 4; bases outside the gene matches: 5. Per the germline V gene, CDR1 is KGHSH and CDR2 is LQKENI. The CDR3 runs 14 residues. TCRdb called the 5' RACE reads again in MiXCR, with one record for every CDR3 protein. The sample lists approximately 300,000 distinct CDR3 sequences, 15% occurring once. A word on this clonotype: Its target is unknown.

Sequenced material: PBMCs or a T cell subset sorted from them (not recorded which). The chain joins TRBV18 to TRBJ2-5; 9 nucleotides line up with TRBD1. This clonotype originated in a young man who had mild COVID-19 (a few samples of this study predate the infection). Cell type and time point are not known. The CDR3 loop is CASSSLTGGETQYF. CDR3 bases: TGTGCCAGCTCATCCCTGACAGGGGGAGAGACCCAGTACTTC. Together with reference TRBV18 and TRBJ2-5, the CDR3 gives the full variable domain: NAGVMQNPRHLVRRRGQEARLRCSPMKGHSHVYWYRQLPEEGLKFMVYLQKENIIDESGMPKERFSAEFPKEGPSILRIQQVVRGDSAAYFCASSSLTGGETQYFGPGTRLLVL.